Following are 23 T cell receptor beta chains from one sample sequenced in a study of T cell responses to AZD1222 COVID-19 vaccine (dated by TCRdb to the early 2020s). The method was the immunoSEQ multiplex PCR assay. This is the immuneACCESS table as TCRdb keeps it, with only in-frame sequences that have V and J called. A part of the clones is gone; compared with another copy, unresolved V genes explain less than half, and the rest is unexplained. The sample yields about 76,000 clones; roughly 88% were counted once. Roughly 4.7% of the sample rests with the top ten. The intended sense of this specimen's time point label: baseline before first vaccination. The sample's treatment or condition label, in plain terms: meningococcal conjugate vaccine given as trial control. The input for sequencing was peripheral blood, taken on day 0 of MenACWY control vaccination. These receptors were taken from an adult in good health.

The gene calls are TRBV7-2 and TRBJ2-1, with 8 nucleotides matching TRBD2. After removal of 5 bases from V and 9 bases from J, the junction contained 9 bases not matched to a gene. The CDR3 loop spans 14 amino acids. CDR1 is SGHTA, CDR2 FQGNSA, per germline. CDR3 DNA: TGTGCCAGCAGCCGCATACTAGCGGCGGGTGAGCAGTTCTTC. Translated: CASSRILAAGEQFF.

The V and J genes are TRBV6-5 and TRBJ1-1; D is uncertain. The germline gives CDR1 MNHEY, CDR2 SVGAGI. CDR3 size: 14 residues. V lost 7 bases and J 4 bases, leaving 16 bases between the germline ends. CDR3 in DNA: TGTGCCAGCACGGAGGCGCCCAAGAGCACTGAAGCTTTCTTT. This codes for CASTEAPKSTEAFF.

The rearrangement joins TRBV29-1 to TRBJ2-7, with D perhaps TRBD1 or TRBD2 (5 bases each). Germline CDR1 and CDR2: SQVTM and ANQGSEA. The V end was cut by 8 bases, the J end by 8 bases, with 22 bases between. This CDR3 is built from 13 residues. The CDR3 DNA sequence: TGCAGCATCCGTGGGACGGACCCCGTTCAGCAGTACTTC. Translation: CSIRGTDPVQQYF.

V usage is TRBV27 and J usage is TRBJ2-7, with unresolved D. Trimming took 3 bases from V and 3 from J, leaving 9 bases between them. The CDR3 is made up of 13 amino acids. Germline assignment: CDR1 MNHEY and CDR2 SMNVEV (reference sequence). For the CDR3, the DNA is TGTGCCAGCAGTTTCGCCAAATACTACGAGCAGTACTTC. Protein: CASSFAKYYEQYF.

The CDR3 DNA follows: TGTGCCAGCAGGAGGACAGGGGGGGATGGCTACACCTTC. Residues: CASRRTGGDGYTF. The chain uses TRBV27 and TRBJ1-2, with 10 bases aligning to TRBD1. The CDR3 loop spans 13 amino acids. V lost 6 bases to trimming and J lost 6 bases; unmatched junction nucleotides: 4. CDR1 and CDR2 (germline): MNHEY, SMNVEV (reference sequence).

The chain joins TRBV30 to TRBJ1-4, with D unclear. Germline CDR1 reads GTSNPN; CDR2 reads SVGIG (reference sequence). The CDR3 sequence is 13 residues long. Trimming left V 2 bases short and J 6 bases short, with 10 bases between. For the CDR3, the DNA is TGTGCCTGGAGTAGGTCAGAGTATGAAAAACTGTTTTTT. The encoded protein is CAWSRSEYEKLFF.

This chain joins TRBV6-5 and TRBJ2-7; 10 nucleotides align to TRBD2. CDR1 and CDR2 from the germline V gene are MNHEY and SVGAGI. J lost 2 bases, V lost 2 bases, and 3 bases had no gene match. The CDR3 has 15 residues. The CDR3 region is CASSYRTSGAYEQYF. The DNA of the CDR3 is TGTGCCAGCAGTTACCGGACTAGCGGAGCCTACGAGCAGTACTTC.

The chain carries TRBV21-1 and TRBJ1-4; TRBD1, the table's D call, was not compared with the DNA. TRBV21-1 is flagged as a pseudogene. The CDR3 length is 13 residues. This chain's CDR3 is CANLDRGNEKLFF. The CDR3 coding sequence is TGTGCCAACCTGGACAGGGGTAATGAAAAACTGTTTTTT.

The rearrangement uses TRBV24-1 and TRBJ2-5; 7 bases map to TRBD1. CDR1 and CDR2 from the germline V gene are KGHDR and SFDVKD. This CDR3 comprises 15 residues. With 4 bases clipped from V and 3 bases from J, the junction kept 7 bases outside the gene matches. CDR3 residues: CATSDYSGTEETQYF. The CDR3 region has the DNA TGTGCCACCAGTGACTATTCCGGGACAGAAGAGACCCAGTACTTC.

The rearrangement links TRBV5-1 to TRBJ1-6; D might be TRBD1 (6 bases). The CDR3 loop spans 15 amino acids. V was cut by 0 bases and J by 7 bases, with 11 bases left in between. Germline CDR1 SGHRS, CDR2 YFSETQ. The CDR3 loop reads CASSLDREGNSPLHF. The DNA for the CDR3 is TGCGCCAGCAGCTTGGACAGGGAAGGGAATTCACCCCTCCACTTT.

CDR3 DNA sequence: TGTGCCAGCAGCCAAGAGCCTAGCTCCTACGAGCAGTACTTC. Translation: CASSQEPSSYEQYF. The chain links TRBV4-2 to TRBJ2-7, with unresolved D. CDR3 length equals 14 residues. V dropped 0 bases and J dropped 0 bases, with 6 bases sitting between them. CDR1 and CDR2 (germline): LGHNA, YNFKEQ.

This chain joins TRBV27 and TRBJ2-2, with TRBD2 matching over 14 bases. The CDR3 sequence is 17 residues long. The V segment lost 5 bases and the J segment 5 bases; nucleotides outside the gene matches: 7. Germline CDR1 and CDR2: MNHEY and SMNVEV (reference sequence). In DNA, the CDR3 is TGTGCCAGCAGTAGACCCGGGACTAGCGGGAGAACCGGGGAGCTGTTTTTT. The encoded protein is CASSRPGTSGRTGELFF.

As DNA, the CDR3 is TGTGCCAGTAAAGACACTTCCATGAACACTGAAGCTTTCTTT. Encoded protein: CASKDTSMNTEAFF. The rearrangement joins TRBV19 to TRBJ1-1; D gene uncertain. The germline CDR1 and CDR2 sequences are LNHDA and SQIVND (reference sequence). V lost 7 bases, J lost 0 bases, and 12 bases lay in between. This CDR3 is built from 14 residues.

The chain combines TRBV7-2 with TRBJ1-5, with unresolved D. V dropped 0 bases and J dropped 1 base, with 10 bases sitting between them. The CDR3 is 16 residues long. The germline V gene has CDR1 SGHTA and CDR2 FQGNSA. The CDR3 region is CASSLAGYLSNQPQHF. CDR3 DNA: TGTGCCAGCAGCTTAGCAGGTTACTTAAGCAATCAGCCCCAGCATTTT.

The J gene is TRBJ1-2, the V gene TRBV9; weak D call: TRBD1 (5 bases). The V gene's germline CDR1 is SGDLS and CDR2 YYNGEE. V gave up 0 bases and J gave up 7 bases, with 19 bases separating them. The CDR3 consists of 16 residues. CDR3 in amino acids: CASSVATRGWGGGYTF. The CDR3 DNA reads TGTGCCAGCAGCGTAGCTACGCGGGGATGGGGGGGTGGCTACACCTTC.

This chain links TRBV29-1 with TRBJ2-2, with 11 bases aligning to TRBD1. The germline gives CDR1 SQVTM, CDR2 ANQGSEA. V shed 6 bases and J 7 bases; nucleotides not matched to a gene: 4. This CDR3 comprises 13 residues. This CDR3 is CSVGQGEVGELFF. DNA for the CDR3: TGCAGCGTGGGACAGGGGGAAGTCGGGGAGCTGTTTTTT.

This clone showed up just once. The rearrangement uses TRBV29-1 and TRBJ1-2; D is uncertain. The CDR3 is 13 residues long. In germline, CDR1 is SQVTM, CDR2 ANQGSEA. V gave up 0 bases and J gave up 4 bases, with 9 bases separating them. The CDR3 region is CSVEDPRGYGYTF. Here the CDR3 DNA reads TGCAGCGTTGAAGATCCGCGGGGCTATGGCTACACCTTC.

This rearrangement joins TRBV27 to TRBJ2-5, with D perhaps matching TRBD1 or TRBD2 (5 bases each). CDR1 and CDR2 from the germline V gene are MNHEY and SMNVEV (reference sequence). The CDR3 is 15 residues long. V shed 6 bases and J shed 5 bases, with 19 bases lying between them. CDR3 DNA sequence: TGTGCCAGCAGCGTGCTGTATGAAGGGGAGGAGACCCAGTACTTC. Protein: CASSVLYEGEETQYF.

This clone was counted a single time. This rearrangement joins TRBV2 to TRBJ2-1; D not certain. The CDR3 spans 12 residues. Germline CDR1 is SNHLY and CDR2 is FYNNEI. V gave up 7 bases and J gave up 10 bases, with 14 bases separating them. The CDR3 protein is CASNLQVGEQFF. The CDR3 nucleotides read TGTGCCAGCAACCTTCAGGTAGGCGAGCAGTTCTTC.

The V gene is TRBV3-1 (or the pseudogene TRBV3-2), the J gene TRBJ2-1; D is undetermined. This CDR3 is built from 13 residues. Trimming pared 1 base from V and 8 bases from J, leaving 9 bases between. From germline, CDR1 is LGHDT and CDR2 YNNKEL (reference sequence). In DNA form, the CDR3 reads TGTGCCAGCAGCCAAGTGATAAGGGATGAGCAGTTCTTC. Its translation: CASSQVIRDEQFF.

The J gene is TRBJ2-7, the V gene TRBV6-1; D might be TRBD1 (6 bases). Germline V gene sequence: CDR1 MNHNS, CDR2 SASEGT. The length of the CDR3 is 14 residues. With 0 bases removed from V and 3 bases from J, the gap between germline ends came to 9 bases. The CDR3 bases are TGTGCCAGCAGTGAAGCGGGACAAGACTACGAGCAGTACTTC. Its translation is CASSEAGQDYEQYF.

This clone was seen once. The chain combines TRBV28 with TRBJ1-1; D is perhaps TRBD1 (6 bases). V was cut by 8 bases and J by 1 base, with 11 bases left in between. The CDR3 loop spans 13 amino acids. CDR1 and CDR2 (germline): MDHEN, SYDVKM. The CDR3 region has the DNA TGTGCCAGCGGTAGGGGGGGGAACACTGAAGCTTTCTTT. As protein: CASGRGGNTEAFF.

The V and J genes are TRBV11-2 and TRBJ2-7; D gene unclear. This CDR3 spans 12 amino acids. Trimming shortened V by 3 bases and J by 7 bases, and 10 bases separated the two germline ends. The germline V gene encodes CDR1 SGHAT and CDR2 FQNNGV. As DNA, the CDR3 is TGTGCCAGCAGCTTGACGCAAGGGGAGCAGTACTTC. It codes for CASSLTQGEQYF.